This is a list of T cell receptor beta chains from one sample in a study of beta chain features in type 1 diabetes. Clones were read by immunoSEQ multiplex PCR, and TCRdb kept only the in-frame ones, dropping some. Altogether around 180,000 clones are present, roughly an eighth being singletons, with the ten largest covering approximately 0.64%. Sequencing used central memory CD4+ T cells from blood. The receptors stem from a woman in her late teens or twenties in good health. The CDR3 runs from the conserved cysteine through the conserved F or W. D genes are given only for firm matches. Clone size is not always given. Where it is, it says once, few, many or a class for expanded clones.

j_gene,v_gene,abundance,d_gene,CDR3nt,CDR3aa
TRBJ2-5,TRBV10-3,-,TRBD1,TGTGCCACAAGGACAGGCCAAGAGACCCAGTACTTC,CATRTGQETQYF
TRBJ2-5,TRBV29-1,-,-,TGCAGCGTTGGCGAGGTGGAGGTAACGAAGACCCAGTACTTC,CSVGEVEVTKTQYF
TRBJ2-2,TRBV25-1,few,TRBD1,TGTGCCAGCAAATACGGGACAGGGGGGAAGGGGGAGCTGTTTTTT,CASKYGTGGKGELFF
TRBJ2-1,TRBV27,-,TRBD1,TGTGCCAGCAGTAGACAGGGGGCTGGTTACAATGAGCAGTTCTTC,CASSRQGAGYNEQFF
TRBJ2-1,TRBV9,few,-,TGTGCCAGCAGCCGCGAGAGGGCCGTGGCTGAGCAGTTCTTC,CASSRERAVAEQFF
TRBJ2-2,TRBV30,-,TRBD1,TGTGCCTGGAGTGTACAGGGGCGAGGTCACGGGGAGCTGTTTTTT,CAWSVQGRGHGELFF
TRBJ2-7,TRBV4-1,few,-,TGCGCCAGCAGCCAAGCAGCTGGACAGTCCTACGAGCAGTACTTC,CASSQAAGQSYEQYF
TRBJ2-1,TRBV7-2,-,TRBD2,TGTGCCAGCAGCTTAACGGGACTAGCGGCATACAATGAGCAGTTCTTC,CASSLTGLAAYNEQFF
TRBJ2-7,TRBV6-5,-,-,TGTGCCAGCAGTTCGAGGGACACCAGCTACGAGCAGTACTTC,CASSSRDTSYEQYF
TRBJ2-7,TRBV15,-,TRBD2,TGTGCCACCAGCAGAGTCAGGGAGGGAGAGCAGTACTTC,CATSRVREGEQYF
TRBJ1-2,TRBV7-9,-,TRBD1,TGTGCCAGCAGCTTAAGTGGACAGGGGGCGTCTGGCTACACCTTC,CASSLSGQGASGYTF
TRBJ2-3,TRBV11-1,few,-,TGTGCCAGCAGCCCTCGGGACTTCTTCACAGATACGCAGTATTTT,CASSPRDFFTDTQYF
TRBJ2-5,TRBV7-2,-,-,TGTGCCAGCAGCTTGGGCGGACTAAAAGAGACCCAGTACTTC,CASSLGGLKETQYF